These T cell receptor beta chains were read from a single sample in a study of cytomegalovirus exposure and HLA in healthy donors. Sequencing was performed with immunoSEQ multiplex PCR; in TCRdb, only in-frame clones are kept and a portion is missing. The sample consists of some 150,000 clones, about 88% of them appearing once. Sample: PBMCs. All receptors derive from a woman aged 18-29 years in good health and CMV-seropositive. Each CDR3 is given with its conserved first and last residue. D genes are given only for firm matches. Where a row states a size, it is once, few, many or the class of an expanded clone; other rows omit it.

-	TRBV21-1	-	TRBJ2-7	TGTGCCCGGTCTTTCCGGGACAGGGGGGCCTACGAGCAGTACTTC	CARSFRDRGAYEQYF
-	TRBV11-1	TRBD2	TRBJ2-2	TGTGCCAGCAGCCCGGGGGGACTAGCGCCGACCGGGGAGCTGTTTTTT	CASSPGGLAPTGELFF
-	TRBV5-1	TRBD1	TRBJ1-5	TGCGCCAGTAGCTTGGGACAGGGGGATCAGCCCCAGCATTTT	CASSLGQGDQPQHF
-	TRBV29-1	-	TRBJ2-3	TGCAGCGTTATCATGGGGGGAACAGATACGCAGTATTTT	CSVIMGGTDTQYF
-	TRBV19	-	TRBJ2-4	TGTGCCAGCACCCCTACAGGGGGGGGAAACATTCAGTACTTC	CASTPTGGGNIQYF
-	TRBV7-2	-	TRBJ2-3	TGTGCCAGCAGCTTCCTACGTACAGATACGCAGTATTTT	CASSFLRTDTQYF
-	TRBV4-1	-	TRBJ1-2	TGCGCCAGCAGCCAAGATATACCACAGGGTATGGCCGTTTCTAACTATGGCTACACCTTC	CASSQDIPQGMAVSNYGYTF
-	TRBV9	TRBD1	TRBJ2-2	TGTGCCAGCAGCGTAGCAGGGGGTGACACCGGGGAGCTGTTTTTT	CASSVAGGDTGELFF
few	TRBV19	-	TRBJ2-7	TGTGCCAGTAGTATGGCAGCAGCAGGAACCTACGAGCAGTACTTC	CASSMAAAGTYEQYF
many	TRBV11-3	TRBD1	TRBJ1-1	TGTGCCAGCAGCTTAGATGGGAGACAGGGAAGCACTGAAGCTTTCTTT	CASSLDGRQGSTEAFF
-	TRBV7-9	-	TRBJ2-3	TGTGCCAGCAAGGGGCGGAACACAGATACGCAGTATTTT	CASKGRNTDTQYF
-	TRBV5-1	-	TRBJ2-1	TGCGCCAGCAGCTTGACTAATGAGCAGTTCTTC	CASSLTNEQFF